Following are 8 T cell receptor beta chains from one sample sequenced in a study of technical replicates of blood from several donors. The method was immunoSEQ multiplex PCR; TCRdb's version includes in-frame clones alone and lacks a portion of them. The sample yields 70,000 to 95,000 clones, 80% to 95% seen once. Sequences were obtained from T cells isolated from PBMCs. These receptors came from a human donor in good health. Some clones in this sample may be carry-over from other donors' samples.

The rearrangement joins TRBV15 to TRBJ1-1; no definite D call. The V end was cut by 5 bases, the J end by 1 base, with 5 bases between. This CDR3 has 12 amino acids. Germline V gene lookup returns CDR1 LNHNV and CDR2 YYDKDF (reference sequence). The CDR3 DNA sequence: TGTGCCACCAGCGTCGGGAACACTGAAGCTTTCTTT. It specifies CATSVGNTEAFF.

Only one count was recorded for this clone. This chain joins TRBV5-1 and TRBJ1-5; a weak D match, TRBD1 (5 bases). V shed 0 bases and J shed 4 bases, with 11 bases lying between them. Germline CDR1 is SGHRS and CDR2 is YFSETQ. CDR3 size: 15 residues. The CDR3 spells CASSLGVTENQPQHF. The CDR3, as DNA: TGCGCCAGCAGCTTGGGCGTGACAGAAAATCAGCCCCAGCATTTT.

The gene calls are TRBV7-9 and TRBJ2-3, with D unclear. The ends were cut back, 6 bases at V and 0 bases at J, with 10 bases in the middle. This CDR3 is built from 14 residues. From germline, CDR1 is SEHNR and CDR2 FQNEAQ (reference sequence). Here the CDR3 reads CASSFSSSTDTQYF. DNA of the CDR3: TGTGCCAGCAGTTTTTCTTCTAGCACAGATACGCAGTATTTT.

The chain is built from TRBV27 and TRBJ1-2, with 9 bases that match TRBD1. Trimming removed 6 bases from V and 8 bases from J; junction bases left unmatched: 10. The CDR3 spans 14 residues. Germline V gene sequence: CDR1 MNHEY, CDR2 SMNVEV (reference sequence). The CDR3 sequence is CASSPHGTGYGYTF. Here the CDR3 DNA reads TGTGCCAGCAGCCCTCACGGGACAGGGTACGGCTACACCTTC.

The J gene is TRBJ1-1, the V gene TRBV5-1; D not resolved. Trimming cost V 3 bases and J 4 bases, with 16 bases left between them. CDR3 length: 15 residues. Per germline, CDR1 SGHRS and CDR2 YFSETQ. In nucleotides, the CDR3 is TGCGCCAGCAGCTGGAGGACTGCTTCGAGCACTGAAGCTTTCTTT. Amino acids: CASSWRTASSTEAFF.

This clone was observed a single time. This chain links TRBV5-1 with TRBJ2-7; maybe TRBD1 (6 bases). Germline CDR1 is SGHRS and CDR2 is YFSETQ. The V gene lost 5 bases and the J gene lost 7 bases, with 22 bases spanning the gap. CDR3 length: 15 residues. CDR3 residues: CASRTGPGSDGEQYF. DNA for the CDR3: TGCGCCAGCAGGACAGGTCCGGGTTCTGATGGGGAGCAGTACTTC.

The chain carries TRBV4-1 and TRBJ1-1; unclear D gene. The CDR3 is 16 amino acids. The germline V gene has CDR1 MGHRA and CDR2 YSYEKL. Trimming took off 0 bases at V and 6 bases at J, with 17 bases between the two ends. The CDR3 nucleotides are TGCGCCAGCAGCCAAGATCATTTGGAGGGTACGGCTGAAGCTTTCTTT. This encodes CASSQDHLEGTAEAFF.

The chain has TRBV27 and TRBJ2-7; 9 positions match TRBD2. CDR1 MNHEY and CDR2 SMNVEV come from the germline V gene (reference sequence). This CDR3 has 13 residues. V gave up 3 bases and J gave up 7 bases; unmatched junction bases: 4. The CDR3 region has the DNA TGTGCCAGCAGTTTTAGCCTAGCGGGAGAGCAGTACTTC. Translation gives CASSFSLAGEQYF.